Each of the 5 T cell receptor beta chains below was sequenced from the same sample in a study of T-cell reconstitution after alpha-beta-depleted transplantation in children. Unique molecular identifiers were incorporated during preparation of the TCRbeta library. From the PCR reads, TCRdb called clonotypes with MiXCR, one entry per CDR3 protein. The repertoire holds more than 60,000 distinct CDR3 sequences, with about 7% as singletons. The starting material was PBMCs from the stem cell graft donor, obtained from the stem cell graft. All receptors derive from a human donor who donated a stem cell graft to a child with acute lymphoblastic leukemia.

The table lists this clonotype with many counts. The rearrangement links TRBV4-2 to TRBJ2-4; weak D call: TRBD2 (6 bases). CDR1 is LGHNA and CDR2 is YNFKEQ in the germline V gene. This CDR3 is 15 amino acids long. Trimming cost V 0 bases and J 6 bases, with 12 bases left between them. The DNA of the CDR3 is TGTGCCAGCAGCCAAGAAGAGGGAGGAGGAAACATTCAGTACTTC. Its protein is CASSQEEGGGNIQYF.

This clonotype has at least ten counts. The chain recombines TRBV9 with TRBJ2-6, with D tentatively TRBD2 (5 bases). With 2 bases removed from V and 0 bases from J, the gap between germline ends came to 18 bases. Per the germline V gene, CDR1 is SGDLS and CDR2 is YYNGEE. The length of the CDR3 is 19 residues. Written as DNA, the CDR3 is TGTGCCAGCAGCGTTCGGACCTACTCTCGGGACTCTGGGGCCAACGTCCTGACTTTC. Amino acids: CASSVRTYSRDSGANVLTF.

This clonotype was counted ten times or more. The CDR3 DNA reads TGTGCCAGCCAGGGAAAAAAATTGGCGGATGAAAAACTGTTTTTT. This gives the protein CASQGKKLADEKLFF. This rearrangement joins TRBV7-9 to TRBJ1-4; D possibly corresponds to TRBD1 (5 bases). Germline lookup yields CDR1 SEHNR and CDR2 FQNEAQ (reference sequence). V was cut by 8 bases and J by 6 bases, with 19 bases left in between. The CDR3 runs to 15 residues.

This clonotype was found many times. The chain links TRBV20-1 to TRBJ2-1, with 8 nucleotides matching TRBD2. CDR1 and CDR2 (germline): DFQATT, SNEGSKA (reference sequence). The CDR3 runs to 15 residues. V dropped 3 bases and J dropped 0; count of bases not matched to a gene: 4. CDR3 in DNA: TGCAGTGCTAGCCGGGGACTAGACTCCTACAATGAGCAGTTCTTC. Its protein product is CSASRGLDSYNEQFF.

This clonotype has ten or more counts. The chain joins TRBV7-2 to TRBJ1-4; TRBD1 agrees at 9 bases. V was pared by 3 bases and J by 5 bases, with 1 base of the junction left unmatched. Germline V gene lookup returns CDR1 SGHTA and CDR2 FQGNSA. The length of the CDR3 is 14 residues. CDR3 sequence (DNA): TGTGCCAGCAGCTTGGGACAGGGAAATGAAAAACTGTTTTTT. This encodes CASSLGQGNEKLFF.